This T cell receptor (beta chain) was identified in a study of blood T cell repertoires in COVID-19. The overall study: Acute and convalescent COVID-19 samples came from the United States, Italy and Spain. PBMCs, B-cell-depleted T cells, or T cells provided the cDNA or gDNA that made up the material.

V was shortened by 5 bases and J by 7 bases, with 15 bases between the two germline ends. This CDR3 spans 14 amino acids. Germline loops: CDR1 LNHDA, CDR2 SQIVND (reference sequence). Original analysis: Reference gene primer amplification yielded estimated nucleated cell counts. Here immunoSEQ multiplex PCR was the method, and the copy in TCRdb shows in-frame clones only, minus some. That table furnishes V, J and clone size, whereas the DNA furnished D and trimming. This sample yields 150,000 to 200,000 clones, of which 60% to 85% are seen a single time; roughly 8.6% belongs to the top ten. The sequenced sample consisted of peripheral blood. This chain uses TRBV19 with TRBJ1-5, with D possibly TRBD1 on 6 matching bases. This clonotype was sampled from a woman aged 50 to 60 with active or convalescent COVID-19. CDR3 sequence reads: CASSPRDTNQPQHF. In DNA form, the CDR3 reads TGTGCCAGTAGTCCCCGGGACACTAACCAGCCCCAGCATTTT.